This T cell receptor (beta chain) was captured in a study of T cells after yellow fever vaccination. Study details: It was SMART-Seq v4 Ultra Low Input that prepared the fractions with low cell numbers. Study-level points and caveats: Just a small share of clonotypes turned up in the CD4 compartment as well as the CD8 compartment. The secondary T-cell response peaked on day 5, not day 15, but was weaker. Post-booster samples contained most primary-vaccination clones (nearly 98% CD4, approximately 88% CD8).

Via MiXCR, TCRdb re-called the 5' RACE reads, giving one row per CDR3 protein. The sample holds a few hundred thousand distinct CDR3 sequences, roughly 7.5% seen once. This clonotype was detected only a few times. The antigen remains unidentified. Trimming removed 8 bases from V and 1 base from J, with 8 bases in between. Germline V CDR1 and CDR2: SGHTA, FQGNSA. This CDR3 contains 13 residues. The source of this sequence is a man aged 18 to 30 who received the YFV17D yellow fever vaccine. The sequencing here drew on PBMCs, taken approximately 47 days after the first yellow fever vaccination. The rearrangement links TRBV7-2 to TRBJ1-4; D remains ambiguous. The CDR3 is CASGRRTNEKLFF. The CDR3 coding sequence is TGTGCCAGCGGGAGGAGAACTAATGAAAAACTGTTTTTT.